This note documents a single TCR beta chain sequence. Its antigen is as yet unknown. Samples with a second dose at about 4 or about 12 weeks were pooled together. Losses at the gene ends were 1 base for V and 10 bases for J; bases not matched to a gene: 6. CDR1 is LGHNT, CDR2 FRNRAP, per germline. The CDR3 length is 15 residues. These data belong to a study of T cell responses to AZD1222 COVID-19 vaccine. Overall study results and limits: Repertoires in all cases were sampled only once the peak T cell response had passed. The study found Spike-specific TCR breadth and depth rose after two AZD1222 doses.

Clones were sequenced by immunoSEQ multiplex PCR, and TCRdb holds only the in-frame ones, with some missing. Of fewer than 110,000 clones in the sample, around 90% were seen once. This chain connects TRBV12-5 to TRBJ1-6; 8 positions match TRBD1. This TCR derives from an adult who received the AZD1222 COVID-19 vaccine. Sequences were derived from peripheral blood, sampled 28 days after the second AZD1222 dose. DNA for the CDR3: TGTGCTAGTGGTTTGGGGACAGGGTATTCATCACCCCTCCACTTT. Encoded protein: CASGLGTGYSSPLHF. Supplemented by reference TRBV12-5 and TRBJ1-6, the full variable domain reads DARVTQTPRHKVTEMGQEVTMRCQPILGHNTVFWYRQTMMQGLELLAYFRNRAPLDDSGMPKDRFSAEMPDATLATLKIQPSEPRDSAVYFCASGLGTGYSSPLHFGNGTRLTVT.